This T cell receptor (beta chain) was documented in a study of metastatic and nonmetastatic thyroid tumors. Across the study: Repertoires from blood and tumor or nodule tissue of malignant and benign thyroid patients were compared. Points from the study as a whole: For both blood and tumor, malignant thyroid tumors reportedly showed significantly higher TCR beta diversity than benign nodules did.

From the PCR reads, TCRdb re-called clones with MiXCR. The sample consists of fewer than 40,000 clones, approximately 25% of them appearing once. The V segment lost 3 bases and the J segment 8 bases; nucleotides outside the gene matches: 6. Germline assignment: CDR1 SQVTM and CDR2 ANQGSEA. The CDR3 sequence is 12 residues long. This clone was detected many times. Its specificity is not known. Every patient underwent thyroid surgery untreated. This rearrangement joins TRBV29-1 to TRBJ1-2; 7 bases are shared with TRBD1. This TCR was recovered from a female donor with papillary thyroid cancer or a benign thyroid nodule (not recorded which). Some clones in this sample may be carry-over from other donors' samples. Input material: blood. The CDR3 loop reads CSVEAGGDGYTF. The CDR3 coding sequence is TGCAGCGTTGAGGCAGGGGGTGACGGCTACACCTTC.